This TCR beta chain originates from a study of blood T cell repertoires in COVID-19. Looking at the study overall: Samples of COVID-19 (acute and convalescent) were obtained from the United States, Italy and Spain.

Using immunoSEQ multiplex PCR, the repertoire was profiled, and TCRdb retains in-frame clones only, with some absent. The sample yields roughly 200,000 clones, around 84% seen once. CDR1 MNHNS and CDR2 SASEGT come from the germline V gene. The CDR3 totals 13 residues. V was pared by 1 base and J by 12 bases, with 10 bases between. The origin of this receptor is a man in his 60s with acute or convalescent COVID-19. Input material: peripheral blood. The chain recombines TRBV6-1 with TRBJ1-6; D remains ambiguous. Here the CDR3 DNA reads TGTGCCAGCAGTGAAGGCTCGAGGTTACCCCTCCACTTT. Amino acid sequence: CASSEGSRLPLHF.